This TCR beta chain derives from a study of T-cell reconstitution after alpha-beta-depleted transplantation in children. Points on this clonotype: No antigen is known for it.

Per germline, CDR1 SGHDN and CDR2 FVKESK. Trimming took 3 bases from V and 8 from J, leaving 17 bases between them. The CDR3 totals 15 residues. Study-wide results and caveats: Reports say that about two months after transplant, the alpha-beta T cells came out of several hundred graft clones that had expanded. Surviving recipient cells, namely T cells and thymic progenitors, were the source of high day-60 TCRbeta diversity in some patients. Hyperexpanded clones declined; after one year, newly produced T cells mostly supplied diversity.

As it was prepared, the TCRbeta library received unique molecular identifiers. Each CDR3 protein is one row after TCRdb ran MiXCR on the PCR reads. The top ten hold around 2.2% of the sample, which has about 590,000 distinct CDR3 sequences, under 15% seen once. This material consisted of PBMCs, mostly from graft donor cells, taken 360 days after TCRalphabeta/CD19-depleted stem cell transplant. The V call is TRBV14, the J call TRBJ1-3; D unresolved. The receptor was isolated from a male patient between 5 and 17 years old who had a stem cell transplant for acute myeloid leukemia, so the T cells may come from the graft donor. CDR3 nucleotides: TGTGCCAGCAGCCAGGGTATGCTCGCGTCAGACACCATATATTTT. As protein: CASSQGMLASDTIYF.